This entry is about one TCR beta chain. What it recognizes is unknown. Libraries of TCR beta came from quantitative 5'-RACE with molecular barcodes. MiXCR, applied by TCRdb to the 5' RACE reads, yields one record per CDR3 protein. Among 130,000 or so distinct CDR3 sequences listed, roughly 15% were seen once. Germline V gene data show CDR1 as DFQATT and CDR2 as SNEGSKA (reference sequence). CDR3 length: 13 amino acids. The V and J ends lost 1 base and 10 bases respectively, with 14 bases between them. This sample is part of a study of CD8 T cells in ankylosing spondylitis. General study results and limits: Ankylosing spondylitis blood seemed to carry a telltale TCR beta motif made of several highly homologous variants.

The chain has TRBV20-1 and TRBJ2-1; D not resolved. The sequencing input was blood, either unsorted or a sorted T cell fraction (not recorded which). The TCR comes from a male donor with ankylosing spondylitis. The CDR3 here is CSARAVSDWEQFF. CDR3 sequence (DNA): TGCAGTGCTAGAGCCGTCTCCGATTGGGAGCAGTTCTTC.